The clone carrying this T cell receptor beta chain was seen just once. Methods used by the authors: Amplified reference gene primers provided the basis for estimating nucleated cell counts. Clones were read by immunoSEQ multiplex PCR, and TCRdb kept only the in-frame ones, dropping some. V and J calls plus clone size are reproduced from that table; the DNA served to infer D and trimming. The data show 40,000 to 50,000 clones, with about nine tenths seen just once and 5% to 6.5% held by the top ten. This record belongs to a study of blood T cell repertoires in COVID-19. The sample comprised peripheral blood. The origin of this receptor is a man in his 70s with acute or convalescent COVID-19.

CDR3 loop: CASSFLRGTSGRGQPQHF. DNA for the CDR3: TGTGCCAGCAGCTTCCTTAGGGGGACATCGGGACGGGGTCAGCCCCAGCATTTT. This chain joins TRBV7-8 and TRBJ1-5, with a tentative D call TRBD1 (6 bases). Germline-derived CDR1 and CDR2 are SGHVS and FQNEAQ. This CDR3 spans 18 amino acids. The ends were cut back, 3 bases at V and 6 bases at J, with 24 bases in the middle. The full variable domain, completed using reference TRBV7-8 and TRBJ1-5, is GAGVSQSPRYKVAKRGQDVALRCDPISGHVSLFWYQQALGQGPEFLTYFQNEAQLDKSGLPSDRFFAERPEGSVSTLKIQRTQQEDSAVYLCASSFLRGTSGRGQPQHFGDGTRLSIL.